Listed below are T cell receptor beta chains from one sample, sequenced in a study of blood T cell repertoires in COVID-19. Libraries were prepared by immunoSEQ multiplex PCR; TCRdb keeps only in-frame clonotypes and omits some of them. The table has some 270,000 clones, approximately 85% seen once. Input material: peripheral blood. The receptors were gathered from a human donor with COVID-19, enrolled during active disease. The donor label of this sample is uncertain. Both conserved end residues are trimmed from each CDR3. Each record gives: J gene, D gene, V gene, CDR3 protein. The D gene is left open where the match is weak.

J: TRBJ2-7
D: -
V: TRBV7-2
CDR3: ASSPRTRIYEQY

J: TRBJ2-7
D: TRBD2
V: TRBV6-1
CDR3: ASSERGFSGEQY

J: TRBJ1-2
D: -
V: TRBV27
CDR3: ASSFTGSSGYT

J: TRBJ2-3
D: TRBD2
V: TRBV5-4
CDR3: ASSPWRSGNTDTQY

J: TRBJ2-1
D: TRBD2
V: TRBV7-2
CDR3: ASSLVAGEFDEQF

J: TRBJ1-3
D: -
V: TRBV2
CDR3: ASSNRDSGNTIY

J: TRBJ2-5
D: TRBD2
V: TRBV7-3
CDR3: ASSLGRVETQY

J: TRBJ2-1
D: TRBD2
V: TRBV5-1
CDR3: ASSLEFQRGYNEQF

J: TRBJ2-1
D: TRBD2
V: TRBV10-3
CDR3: AIRGGTSESGEQF

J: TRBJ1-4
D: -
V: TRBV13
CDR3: ASTLRGLSNEKLF

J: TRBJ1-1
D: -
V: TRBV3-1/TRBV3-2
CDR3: ASSHTSGGPWKTEAF

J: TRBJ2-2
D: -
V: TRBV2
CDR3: ASSDLDSDTGELF

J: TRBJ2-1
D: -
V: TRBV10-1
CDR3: ASSGGPTTESSYNEQF

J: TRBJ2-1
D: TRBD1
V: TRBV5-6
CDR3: ASSARQGSSYNEQF

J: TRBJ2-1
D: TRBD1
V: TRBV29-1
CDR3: SVSRDSYNEQF

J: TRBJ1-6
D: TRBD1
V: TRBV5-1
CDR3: ASSAGTGAGASPLH

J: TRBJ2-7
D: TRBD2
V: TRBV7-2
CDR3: ASSRTSGRITYEQY

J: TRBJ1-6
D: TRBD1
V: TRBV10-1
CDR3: ASSDRQGAWSPLH

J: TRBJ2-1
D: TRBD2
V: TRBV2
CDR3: ASSEWGLAGFTYNEQF

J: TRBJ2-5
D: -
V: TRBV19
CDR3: ASSYRGRGFGETQY

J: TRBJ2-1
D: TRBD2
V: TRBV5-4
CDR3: ASSLGGLVNEQF

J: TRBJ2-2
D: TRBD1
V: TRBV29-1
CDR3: SVGEAQGVPGELF

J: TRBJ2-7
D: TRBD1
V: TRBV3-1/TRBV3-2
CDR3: ASSQGTGGFDEQY

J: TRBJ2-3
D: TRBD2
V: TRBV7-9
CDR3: ASSFGTSGRGDTQY